The 5 T cell receptor beta chains in this list originate from one sample, sequenced in a study of identifying expanded T cells in peripheral blood. The method was immunoSEQ multiplex PCR; TCRdb's version includes in-frame clones alone and lacks a portion of them. The top ten clones hold under 4.5% of a sample with around 90,000 clones, approximately 89% of them seen once. The sequenced material came from blood. The receptors originated from a person between 18 and 69 years old in good health.

The gene calls are TRBV14 and TRBJ2-3; tentatively, D is TRBD2 (5 bases). Germline V gene lookup returns CDR1 SGHDN and CDR2 FVKESK. This CDR3 spans 12 amino acids. Trimming cost V 2 bases and J 6 bases, with 6 bases left between them. The chain's CDR3 is CASSQTSDTQYF. The CDR3 nucleotides are TGTGCCAGCAGCCAAACTAGTGATACGCAGTATTTT. The full variable domain, its missing parts supplied by reference TRBV14 and TRBJ2-3, is EAGVTQFPSHSVIEKGQTVTLRCDPISGHDNLYWYRRVMGKEIKFLLHFVKESKQDESGMPNNRFLAERTGGTYSTLKVQPAELEDSGVYFCASSQTSDTQYFGPGTRLTVL.

The V call is TRBV6-6, the J call TRBJ2-1, with 14 positions matching TRBD2. The length of the CDR3 is 15 residues. J was trimmed by 6 bases and V by 5 bases; bases with no gene match: 3. CDR1 MNHNY and CDR2 SVGAGI come from the germline V gene (reference sequence). CDR3 region: CASSGLAGGSNEQFF. CDR3 in DNA: TGTGCCAGCAGTGGACTAGCGGGGGGTTCCAATGAGCAGTTCTTC.

The gene calls are TRBV9 and TRBJ2-2; 8 bases line up with TRBD1. This CDR3 comprises 14 residues. V gave up 4 bases and J gave up 7 bases; unmatched junction bases: 6. The V gene's germline CDR1 is SGDLS and CDR2 YYNGEE. Here the CDR3 reads CASSSGGGGGELFF. In DNA, the CDR3 is TGTGCCAGCAGCTCAGGGGGCGGCGGCGGGGAGCTGTTTTTT.

The gene calls are TRBV28 and TRBJ2-2, with TRBD1 matching over 7 bases. The CDR3 runs to 17 residues. CDR1 is MDHEN, CDR2 SYDVKM, per germline. V lost 5 bases and J lost 0; bases outside the gene matches: 9. CDR3: CASSALTGAPNTGELFF. In DNA, the CDR3 is TGTGCCAGCAGTGCCCTCACAGGGGCGCCGAACACCGGGGAGCTGTTTTTT.

The chain employs TRBV7-2 and TRBJ2-7; 9 nucleotides agree with TRBD2. The germline V gene has CDR1 SGHTA and CDR2 FQGNSA. V shed 5 bases and J 6 bases; nucleotides not matched to a gene: 5. The CDR3 length is 13 residues. The DNA of the CDR3 is TGTGCCAGCAGCAAGCGACTAGCGGCCGAGCAGTACTTC. Protein: CASSKRLAAEQYF.